This T cell receptor beta chain was identified in a study of control samples from healthy donors and cancer patients. Germline V gene data show CDR1 as SEHNR and CDR2 as FQNEAQ (reference sequence). This CDR3 region has 13 residues. Trimming left V 5 bases short and J 0 bases short, with 7 bases between. As regards this clone: The identical CDR3 is also encoded by other nucleotide sequences in the sample.

Some clones are missing from TCRdb's copy, which holds only in-frame ones; the method was immunoSEQ multiplex PCR. The sample holds 100,000 or so clones, roughly 85% seen once. Specimen: blood. This chain links TRBV7-9 with TRBJ1-1; D is undetermined. The origin of this receptor is a woman aged 45-59 years in good health. CDR3 protein: CASSKQMNTEAFF. CDR3 sequence (DNA): TGTGCCAGCAGCAAACAGATGAACACTGAAGCTTTCTTT. Combining the CDR3 with reference TRBV7-9 and TRBJ1-1 gives the whole variable domain DTGVSQNPRHKITKRGQNVTFRCDPISEHNRLYWYRQTLGQGPEFLTYFQNEAQLEKSRLLSDRFSAERPKGSFSTLEIQRTEQGDSAMYLCASSKQMNTEAFFGQGTRLTVV.